This record covers a single TCR beta chain. The antigen is undetermined. These data come from a study of T cell responses to AZD1222 COVID-19 vaccine. Broader study findings: Sampling that yielded the repertoires occurred only after the peak T cell response. Spike-wide vaccine-associated CD4 TCRs dominated at 160-218 and 743-854. Baseline seropositivity characterized only a handful of AZD1222 recipients.

The CDR3 has 11 amino acids. The germline V and J ends were trimmed by 4 bases and 5 bases, with 7 bases remaining between them. The V gene's germline CDR1 is SGHRS and CDR2 YFSETQ. The assay was immunoSEQ multiplex PCR, and TCRdb's table has in-frame clones only and misses some. The sample has approximately 170,000 clones, 80% to 90% seen once; the top ten hold approximately 7.2%. V gene TRBV5-1 combines with J gene TRBJ2-7; D uncertain. This receptor was obtained from an adult in good health. The source material was peripheral blood, sampled on day 0 of AZD1222 vaccination. The CDR3 spells CASSAEHEQYF. The CDR3 bases are TGCGCCAGCAGCGCAGAGCACGAGCAGTACTTC.